The 30 T cell receptor beta chains in this list originate from one sample, sequenced in a study of blood T cell repertoires in COVID-19. TCRdb's copy holds only in-frame clones and misses some; the assay was immunoSEQ multiplex PCR. The data contain about 71,000 clones, 75% to 95% of them singletons. The specimen sequenced was peripheral blood. These receptors were taken from a woman over 75 with acute or convalescent COVID-19.

The CDR3 is CASSFRTGDNEKLFF. DNA for the CDR3: TGTGCCAGCAGCTTTCGGACAGGGGATAATGAAAAACTGTTTTTT. This chain connects TRBV7-9 to TRBJ1-4; 9 bases fit TRBD1. This CDR3 has 15 amino acids. Trimming cost V 3 bases and J 4 bases; bases outside gene matches: 3. CDR1 and CDR2 from the germline V gene are SEHNR and FQNEAQ (reference sequence).

The chain carries TRBV5-1 and TRBJ2-7, with 13 bases aligning to TRBD2. CDR1 SGHRS and CDR2 YFSETQ come from the germline V gene. The junction had 4 bases not matched to a gene; V was cut back by 4 bases and J by 3 bases. The CDR3 totals 15 residues. CDR3 bases: TGCGCCAGCAGCCTACGGACTAGCGGGGGCTACGAGCAGTACTTC. It yields the protein CASSLRTSGGYEQYF.

The chain is built from TRBV5-4 and TRBJ2-1; TRBD2 aligns across 10 bases. After removal of 4 bases from V and 2 bases from J, the junction contained 3 bases not matched to a gene. The CDR3 is 15 residues long. CDR1 SGHNT and CDR2 YYREEE come from the germline V gene (reference sequence). The CDR3 here is CASSAGLAAYNEQFF. The DNA for the CDR3 is TGTGCCAGCAGCGCAGGACTAGCGGCCTACAATGAGCAGTTCTTC.

In its sample, this clone was seen once. The chain employs TRBV19 and TRBJ1-5, with D possibly matching TRBD1 (5 bases). The V gene's germline CDR1 is LNHDA and CDR2 SQIVND (reference sequence). This CDR3 contains 16 residues. Trimming removed 6 bases from V and 11 bases from J, with 26 bases in between. The DNA of the CDR3 is TGTGCCAGTAGAAAAGGACATGCGTCTGCTGGTAGTGCCCAGCATTTT. This translates into CASRKGHASAGSAQHF.

This chain uses TRBV19 with TRBJ1-2, with D uncertain. Germline V gene sequence: CDR1 LNHDA, CDR2 SQIVND (reference sequence). This CDR3 contains 13 residues. The V end lost 9 bases, the J end lost 0 bases, and 11 bases lay between the germline ends. This chain's CDR3 is CASQRRSNYGYTF. In nucleotides, the CDR3 is TGTGCCAGCCAAAGGAGATCTAACTATGGCTACACCTTC.

J is TRBJ2-4 and V is TRBV19, with D possibly TRBD2 on 6 matching bases. The V gene lost 1 base and the J gene lost 7 bases, with 17 bases spanning the gap. The V gene's germline CDR1 is LNHDA and CDR2 SQIVND (reference sequence). CDR3 length: 16 residues. The CDR3 sequence: CASSIAGDPRVNIQYF. Here the CDR3 DNA reads TGTGCCAGTAGTATAGCGGGGGACCCCCGGGTGAACATTCAGTACTTC.

The rearrangement links TRBV6-5 to TRBJ2-1, with TRBD1 matching 9 bases. Germline CDR1 MNHEY, CDR2 SVGAGI. V shed 6 bases and J 6 bases; nucleotides not matched to a gene: 9. The CDR3 is 15 amino acids. CDR3 coding DNA: TGTGCCAGCAGCGATCCTGGGACAGGGCGCAATGAGCAGTTCTTC. It encodes CASSDPGTGRNEQFF.

The rearrangement joins TRBV6-5 to TRBJ1-1, with 7 bases lining up with TRBD1. J lost 0 bases, V lost 4 bases, and 2 bases had no gene match. The CDR3 length is 14 residues. Per germline, CDR1 MNHEY and CDR2 SVGAGI. The chain's CDR3 is CASSSGQLNTEAFF. CDR3 in DNA: TGTGCCAGCAGTTCGGGACAGCTGAACACTGAAGCTTTCTTT.

This chain connects TRBV14 to TRBJ1-5; D not certain. The CDR3 is 13 residues long. Germline loops: CDR1 SGHDN, CDR2 FVKESK. The V gene lost 0 bases and the J gene lost 6 bases, with 6 bases spanning the gap. CDR3 nucleotide sequence: TGTGCCAGCAGCCAAGACATGTCTCAGCCCCAGCATTTT. Translation: CASSQDMSQPQHF.

The chain recombines TRBV19 with TRBJ2-1; TRBD1 might be the D (6 bases). CDR1 is LNHDA, CDR2 SQIVND, per germline (reference sequence). This CDR3 is 13 amino acids long. The germline V and J ends were trimmed by 5 bases and 6 bases, with 11 bases remaining between them. The CDR3 DNA reads TGTGCCAGTAGTCAGGGGTACATCAATGAGCAGTTCTTC. Protein: CASSQGYINEQFF.

Of note for this clone: A read error may account for a junction end that differs from germline. The chain recombines TRBV7-2 with TRBJ1-1; D gene unclear. The CDR3 loop spans 14 amino acids. CDR1 SGHTA and CDR2 FQGNSA come from the germline V gene. The CDR3 coding sequence is TGTGCCAGCAGCTTTGAGCTTATTTCCCTAAGCCGGGGCTTT. This codes for CASSFELISLSRGF.

The chain joins TRBV6-2 or TRBV6-3 to TRBJ1-5, with TRBD1 identical over 10 bases. Germline CDR1 is MNHEY and CDR2 is SVGEGT. With V trimmed by 0 bases and J by 0 bases, 5 bases remained unmatched. This CDR3 has 18 amino acids. This CDR3 is CASSYSRTGGFSNQPQHF. The CDR3 DNA is TGTGCCAGCAGTTACTCGCGGACAGGGGGGTTTAGCAATCAGCCCCAGCATTTT.

In its sample, this clone was seen a few times. The chain joins TRBV6-5 to TRBJ1-5; maybe TRBD1 (6 bases). V lost 6 bases and J lost 5, with 14 bases in between. CDR3 length equals 14 residues. Germline lookup yields CDR1 MNHEY and CDR2 SVGAGI. The CDR3 coding sequence is TGTGCCAGCAGGAGAACAGGGTCCCATCAGCCCCAGCATTTT. Its protein product is CASRRTGSHQPQHF.

This chain connects TRBV24-1 to TRBJ2-1, with D unclear. The CDR3 is made up of 11 amino acids. Germline-derived CDR1 and CDR2 are KGHDR and SFDVKD. Deletions cut 9 bases from V and 10 bases from J, with 12 bases between. CDR3 protein: CATPTTEEQFF. The CDR3 bases are TGTGCCACCCCGACCACAGAGGAGCAGTTCTTC.

The chain has TRBV5-1 and TRBJ2-7, with TRBD1 as a possible D gene (5 bases). This CDR3 is 14 amino acids long. From germline, CDR1 is SGHRS and CDR2 YFSETQ. V dropped 1 base and J dropped 0 bases, with 8 bases sitting between them. CDR3 bases: TGCGCCAGCAGCTTGTCAGGGTTCTCCTACGAGCAGTACTTC. It encodes CASSLSGFSYEQYF.

The CDR3 DNA reads as TGTGCCAGCTCACCACCGGGGCTTACTAGCGGGAGGCCCACCTACGAGCAGTACTTC. Translation: CASSPPGLTSGRPTYEQYF. The chain is built from TRBV18 and TRBJ2-7; 12 nucleotides agree with TRBD2. This CDR3 is built from 19 residues. Germline V gives CDR1 KGHSH, CDR2 LQKENI. The ends lost 0 bases at V and 2 bases at J; junction bases unmatched: 11. Full variable domain (rest looked up from reference TRBV18 and TRBJ2-7): NAGVMQNPRHLVRRRGQEARLRCSPMKGHSHVYWYRQLPEEGLKFMVYLQKENIIDESGMPKERFSAEFPKEGPSILRIQQVVRGDSAAYFCASSPPGLTSGRPTYEQYFGPGTRLTVT.

The genes are TRBV15 and TRBJ2-2; 9 bases fit TRBD1. Per the germline V gene, CDR1 is LNHNV and CDR2 is YYDKDF (reference sequence). V was pared by 1 base and J by 5 bases, with 8 bases of the junction left unmatched. CDR3 length equals 17 residues. The CDR3 DNA sequence: TGTGCCACCAGCAGAGGGGGGACAGGGATAGAAACCGGGGAGCTGTTTTTT. As protein: CATSRGGTGIETGELFF.

This clone was recorded a few times. The chain uses TRBV15 and TRBJ1-2; 10 nucleotides line up with TRBD1. Germline values: CDR1 LNHNV, CDR2 YYDKDF (reference sequence). With V trimmed by 0 bases and J by 10 bases, 5 bases remained unmatched. The CDR3 runs to 14 residues. The CDR3 loop reads CATSREAGQGTYTF. The CDR3 DNA reads as TGTGCCACCAGCAGAGAAGCGGGACAGGGGACCTACACCTTC.

The V and J genes are TRBV4-1 and TRBJ2-7; maybe TRBD2 (6 bases). The germline CDR1 and CDR2 sequences are MGHRA and YSYEKL. Trimming took 1 base from V and 1 from J, leaving 14 bases between them. The CDR3 length is 16 residues. The CDR3 coding sequence is TGCGCCAGCAGCCAAGTTTTTGCGGGACCTTCCTACGAGCAGTACTTC. Its translation is CASSQVFAGPSYEQYF.

The genes are TRBV7-9 and TRBJ2-3, with D tentatively TRBD2 (7 bases). CDR1 is SEHNR and CDR2 is FQNEAQ in the germline V gene (reference sequence). This CDR3 has 14 residues. Between the trimmed V and J ends, which lost 2 bases and 11 bases, there was a span of 17 bases. For the CDR3, the DNA is TGTGCCAGCAGCTTACGGGGGGCACCGCCTCAGCAGTATTTT. Protein sequence: CASSLRGAPPQQYF.

The chain employs TRBV6-5 and TRBJ1-6; TRBD1 matches at 9 bases. Germline V gene sequence: CDR1 MNHEY, CDR2 SVGAGI. This CDR3 comprises 13 residues. Trimming cost V 4 bases and J 10 bases; bases outside gene matches: 2. CDR3 nucleotide sequence: TGTGCCAGCAGTTGGGACAGGGACTCACCCCTCCACTTT. Its translation: CASSWDRDSPLHF.

The J gene is TRBJ1-3, the V gene TRBV18; D is unresolved. There are 13 residues in the CDR3. Germline V gives CDR1 KGHSH, CDR2 LQKENI. Trimming cost V 6 bases and J 0 bases, with 6 bases left between them. CDR3 sequence (DNA): TGTGCCAGCTCGAGGGACTCTGGAAACACCATATATTTT. It translates to CASSRDSGNTIYF.

This clone has just one count. The V gene is TRBV10-3, the J gene TRBJ1-2, with D maybe TRBD1 (6 bases). From germline, CDR1 is ENHRY and CDR2 SYGVKD. V lost 6 bases and J lost 7, with 30 bases in between. The CDR3 contains 18 residues. CDR3 sequence: CAIRRDRYNSGALSGYTF. The CDR3 DNA reads TGTGCCATCAGAAGAGACAGGTATAATTCTGGTGCTCTAAGTGGCTACACCTTC.

The rearrangement joins TRBV27 to TRBJ2-6; D is uncertain. V was trimmed by 0 bases and J by 0 bases, leaving 6 bases between them. The CDR3 is 16 amino acids. CDR1 MNHEY and CDR2 SMNVEV come from the germline V gene (reference sequence). The DNA of the CDR3 is TGTGCCAGCAGTTTATCGAGCCCCTCTGGGGCCAACGTCCTGACTTTC. Residues: CASSLSSPSGANVLTF.

This chain connects TRBV5-8 to TRBJ2-1, with 9 nucleotides matching TRBD2. Germline values: CDR1 SGHTS, CDR2 YDEGEE. CDR3 length: 15 amino acids. V lost 1 base and J lost 4; bases outside the gene matches: 3. CDR3 bases: TGTGCCAGCAGCTTGACTAGCGGGCTTTACAATGAGCAGTTCTTC. This encodes CASSLTSGLYNEQFF.

The CDR3 sequence is CSVPGANYGYTF. The DNA for the CDR3 is TGCAGCGTTCCCGGGGCTAACTATGGCTACACCTTC. The chain employs TRBV29-1 and TRBJ1-2, with no clear D. Trimming removed 5 bases from V and 0 bases from J, with 7 bases in between. This CDR3 has 12 amino acids. Germline V gene lookup returns CDR1 SQVTM and CDR2 ANQGSEA.

This chain joins TRBV3-1 (or the pseudogene TRBV3-2) and TRBJ2-3, with a tentative D call TRBD2 (6 bases). This CDR3 has 16 residues. Germline V gene data show CDR1 as LGHDT and CDR2 as YNNKEL (reference sequence). V lost 0 bases and J 1 base, leaving 11 bases between the germline ends. The CDR3 DNA is TGTGCCAGCAGCCAAGAGGAGGGTGTGGGCACAGATACGCAGTATTTT. It is translated as CASSQEEGVGTDTQYF.

The chain joins TRBV7-2 to TRBJ1-3, with 8 bases lining up with TRBD1. Losses at the gene ends were 2 bases for V and 3 bases for J; bases not matched to a gene: 6. The CDR3 has 16 residues. Germline assignment: CDR1 SGHTA and CDR2 FQGNSA. For the CDR3, the DNA is TGTGCCAGCAGCTTAAGGGAACAGGGGGTTGGAAACACCATATATTTT. This sequence encodes CASSLREQGVGNTIYF.

This chain uses TRBV4-3 with TRBJ2-3, with TRBD2 matching 11 bases. V was pared by 2 bases and J by 6 bases, with 4 bases of the junction left unmatched. In germline, CDR1 is LGHNA, CDR2 YSLEER. CDR3 size: 15 residues. The CDR3 nucleotides are TGCGCCAGCAGCCAAAGACTAGCGGGGATTGATACGCAGTATTTT. This sequence encodes CASSQRLAGIDTQYF.

The CDR3 DNA is TGTGCCAGCAGCGCAGGACTAGCGGGAGGGCGAATAGATACGCAGTATTTT. This sequence encodes CASSAGLAGGRIDTQYF. The gene calls are TRBV9 and TRBJ2-3, with 15 nucleotides matching TRBD2. Per germline, CDR1 SGDLS and CDR2 YYNGEE. With V trimmed by 3 bases and J by 5 bases, 7 bases remained unmatched. CDR3 length: 17 amino acids.